These T cell receptor beta chains were read from a single sample in a study of control samples from healthy donors and cancer patients. TCRdb's table, derived via immunoSEQ multiplex PCR, lists solely in-frame clones and lacks some. The sample shows roughly 80,000 clones, over 75% of them seen only once. The material sequenced was blood. The receptors derive from a woman in her fifties or sixties in good health. Both conserved end residues are trimmed from each CDR3. Part of the rows lack a size; the others show once, few, many or a class for expanded clones.

V	size	J	CDR3
TRBV5-1	.	TRBJ2-7	ASTEKPGQGYEQY
TRBV21-1	.	TRBJ2-1	ASSNLSASSYNEQF
TRBV6-1	few	TRBJ1-2	ASSEDPRGYGYT
TRBV30	few	TRBJ1-4	AWSVQGSQKLF
TRBV2	.	TRBJ2-4	ASSGTGVTNIQY
TRBV3-1/TRBV3-2	.	TRBJ1-2	ASQGARDYGYT
TRBV27	few	TRBJ2-4	ASSVQGGQNIQY
TRBV20-1	.	TRBJ2-1	SAAGAGLQF
TRBV19	.	TRBJ2-2	ATGFSGGSVGELF
TRBV25-1	.	TRBJ2-7	ASSEFMGGYEQY
TRBV5-1	.	TRBJ2-7	ASSDRGTGAYEQY
TRBV30	.	TRBJ1-4	AWRGRTATNEKLF
TRBV6-2/TRBV6-3	.	TRBJ1-1	ASSYFTGRIAEAF
TRBV2	.	TRBJ2-1	ASNRLAGEAEQF
TRBV7-6	once	TRBJ2-7	ASSFWTSGGPDYEQY
TRBV11-2	.	TRBJ1-1	ASSLSDGRNTEAF
TRBV7-2	few	TRBJ2-2	ASSLGRVVNTGELF
TRBV4-1	few	TRBJ2-2	ASSQVTRNTGELF
TRBV18	.	TRBJ2-1	ASSPTDSNEQF
TRBV6-5	.	TRBJ2-7	ASSSGKTYEQY
TRBV30	.	TRBJ1-1	AWVISGLEAF
TRBV9	.	TRBJ1-2	ASSPGGRGGAEGYT
TRBV21-1	.	TRBJ1-5	ASSIRTGLQRDSNQPQH
TRBV2	.	TRBJ2-1	ASSERDEQF
TRBV30	.	TRBJ1-1	AWSPGQGEAF
TRBV30	.	TRBJ2-6	AWSVPPVSGANVLT
TRBV7-9	once	TRBJ1-1	ASTSSRQTEAF
TRBV5-6	.	TRBJ2-7	ASSWGTGQYEQY
TRBV6-1	.	TRBJ1-3	ASSEYGTSSGNTIY
TRBV2	once	TRBJ2-2	ASSEVGLGTGELF
TRBV5-1	.	TRBJ1-4	ASSWEGRSEKLF